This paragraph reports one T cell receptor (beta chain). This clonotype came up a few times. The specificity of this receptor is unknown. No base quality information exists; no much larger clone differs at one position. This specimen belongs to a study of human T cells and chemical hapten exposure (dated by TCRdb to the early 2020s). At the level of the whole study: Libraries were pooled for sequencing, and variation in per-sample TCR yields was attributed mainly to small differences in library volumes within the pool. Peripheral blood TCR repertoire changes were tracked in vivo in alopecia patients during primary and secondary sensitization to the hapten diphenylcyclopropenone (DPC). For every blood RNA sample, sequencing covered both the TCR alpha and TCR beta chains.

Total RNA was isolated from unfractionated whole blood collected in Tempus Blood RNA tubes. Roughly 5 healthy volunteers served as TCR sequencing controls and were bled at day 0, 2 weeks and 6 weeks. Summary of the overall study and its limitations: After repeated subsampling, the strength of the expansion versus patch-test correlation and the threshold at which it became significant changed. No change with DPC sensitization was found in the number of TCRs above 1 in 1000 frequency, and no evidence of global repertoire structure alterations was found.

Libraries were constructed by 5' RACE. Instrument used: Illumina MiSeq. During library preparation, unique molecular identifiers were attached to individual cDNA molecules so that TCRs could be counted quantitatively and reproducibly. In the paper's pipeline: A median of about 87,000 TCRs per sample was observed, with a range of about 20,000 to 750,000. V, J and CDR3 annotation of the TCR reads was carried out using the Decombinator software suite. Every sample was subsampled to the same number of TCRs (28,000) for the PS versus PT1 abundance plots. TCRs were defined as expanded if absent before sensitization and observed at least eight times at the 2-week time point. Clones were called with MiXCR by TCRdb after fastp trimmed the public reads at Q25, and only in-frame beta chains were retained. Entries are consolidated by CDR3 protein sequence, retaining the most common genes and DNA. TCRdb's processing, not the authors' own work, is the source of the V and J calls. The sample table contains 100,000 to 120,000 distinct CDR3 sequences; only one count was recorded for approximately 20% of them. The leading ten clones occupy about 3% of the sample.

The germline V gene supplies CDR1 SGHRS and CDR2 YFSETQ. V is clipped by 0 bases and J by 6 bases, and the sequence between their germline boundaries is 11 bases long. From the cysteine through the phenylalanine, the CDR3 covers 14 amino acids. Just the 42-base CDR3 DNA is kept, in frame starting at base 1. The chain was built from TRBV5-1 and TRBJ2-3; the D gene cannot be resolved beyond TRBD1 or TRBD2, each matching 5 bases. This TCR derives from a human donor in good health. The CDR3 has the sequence CASSLGRERDTQYF. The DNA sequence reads TGCGCCAGCAGCTTGGGCAGGGAGAGGGATACGCAGTATTTT.